The entry below gives a single T cell receptor (beta chain) sequence along with its context. The clone's antigen remains unknown. Base qualities are not at hand, and no much larger clone is one base apart. The source of the sample is a study of shared clonotypes between healthy human individuals (dated by TCRdb to 2019 to 2021). Turning to the overall study: Two women and a few men aged 18 to 49 years were included in the cohort. To estimate repertoire size and how much clonotype sharing occurs between individuals, the study deeply sequenced the blood TCR repertoires of roughly 5 healthy adults. To increase sequencing depth and limit assay-specific biases, different laboratories used diverse techniques to prepare libraries and sequence TCR repertoires. Leukapheresis yielded between about 0.94 and 8.9 billion PBMCs per donor. The paper's findings and limits, for the study overall: Sampling was restricted to blood, and TCR repertoires in tissue are likely to differ from TCR repertoires in blood. Pairwise subsampling indicated that sequencing depth was expected to affect the degree of clonotype sharing among donors. Because the study included only a small number of donors, the genetic and exposure-history diversity represented was limited.

The donors were healthy, HIV-negative adults who had no recently reported acute infections or vaccinations. All donors were Caucasian adults living in Nashville, Tennessee, USA. For unsorted samples, tens of millions of PBMCs were counted, and genomic DNA was extracted using the QIAamp DNA Blood Mini kit. Blood was collected by leukapheresis, and PBMCs were isolated by Ficoll-Histopaque density gradient centrifugation and then cryopreserved in liquid nitrogen vapor phase. TCR CDR3 regions were amplified from genomic DNA by multiplex PCR using the deep immunoSEQ assay. Extracted genomic DNA from each cell subset was spread evenly across all wells of several immunoSEQ 96-well plates, with each plate serving as a replicate. Each replicate PCR for unsorted PBMC received roughly 300 ng genomic DNA, equal to 30,000 or so T cell genomes. Ten immunoSEQ deep assay plates were used to sequence unsorted PBMC genomic DNA. Purified libraries were measured with a Qubit 3.0 fluorometer, size-checked on a Bioanalyzer 2100, and measured again with the KAPA Library Quantification kit. Each immunoSEQ 96-well plate was sequenced on its own single-read 150-cycle Illumina NextSeq 550 flow cell. From the authors' description of their analysis: The immunoSEQ output contained only junctional sequences without quality scores, so filtering could not match that applied to full-length reads. Sequences were annotated with PyIR, a Python wrapper for IgBLAST v1.9, using IMGT germline references to assign V/J genes and CDR3. Any read was removed if the V/J assignment was weak (E-value above 1e-6), the CDR3 was missing, or the read contained stop codons, out-of-frame junctions, or ambiguous translated residues. A V3J clonotype was defined by an identical inferred V gene, J gene, and CDR3 amino acid sequence. To compute the percentage overlap between repertoires, the number of shared unique clonotypes was divided by the size of the smaller repertoire. Three approaches were used to assess repertoire richness: RTK rarefaction, the Chao1 estimator, and Recon v2.1 estimates of unobserved clonotypes. Entries here come from immuneACCESS through TCRdb and include only in-frame sequences with V and J called. Some clones fail to appear in such tables; in the studies checked, an unresolved V gene covers under half of the shortfall, and the cause of the remainder is unknown. The V and J calls and clone size are taken from that table; D and trimming were inferred from the DNA. The sample table contains approximately 510,000 clones; only one count was recorded for around 79% of them. In total, the top ten clones hold 10% to 15% of the sample.

V and J are trimmed by 4 bases and 2 bases, and the gene matches miss 2 bases of the junction. The germline V gene provides CDR1 MRHNA and CDR2 SNTAGT. From its cysteine to its phenylalanine, the CDR3 spans 15 amino acids. Only the CDR3 portion is preserved as DNA: 45 bases, with reading frame beginning at the first base. Recombination connected TRBV6-4 to TRBJ2-1, with 10 bases matching TRBD2. This sequence originates from a woman aged 40 to 50 in good health. Some clones in this sample may be carry-over from other donors' samples. The sequenced sample was PBMCs. The sequenced DNA: TGTGCCAGCAGTGTACTAGCGGGGCCCTACAATGAGCAGTTCTTC. Its protein product is CASSVLAGPYNEQFF.